This T cell receptor (beta chain) was identified in a study of a mutant IDH1 vaccine in newly diagnosed glioma. As concerns this clone: What it binds is unknown.

Time point given: week 35, safety follow-up. Doses consisted of 300 ug of mutant IDH1 20-mer peptide each, paired with topical imiquimod. Sequencing was performed with immunoSEQ multiplex PCR; in TCRdb, only in-frame clones are kept and a portion is missing. The data show over 40,000 clones, 80% to 85% seen once. The V gene end was trimmed by 0 bases and the J gene end by 8 bases; junction bases not matched to a gene: 10. Germline-derived CDR1 and CDR2 are LGHNA and YNFKEQ. The CDR3 is 17 residues long. The clonotype originates from a woman aged 40 to 50 with glioma. Some clones in this sample may be carry-over from other donors' samples. This chain joins TRBV4-2 and TRBJ2-2, with 9 bases matching TRBD1. The specimen comprised PBMCs, sampled from a glioma patient whose treatment included an IDH1 peptide vaccine. In DNA, the CDR3 is TGTGCCAGCAGCCAAGATCAGTCGGGACAGGGTGCGGGGGAGCTGTTTTTT. Its translation is CASSQDQSGQGAGELFF.